This T cell receptor (beta chain) appears in the sequencing data of a study of blood T cell repertoires in COVID-19. For the study at large: Both acute and convalescent COVID-19 samples were obtained from the United States, Italy and Spain. T cells, B-cell-depleted T cells, or PBMCs supplied cDNA or gDNA.

This clone was seen a few times. In the original workflow: Amplifying reference gene primers gave estimates of nucleated cell counts. Repertoires were generated with immunoSEQ multiplex PCR, while TCRdb's copy carries only in-frame clones and drops some. The V and J calls and clone size are taken from that table; D and trimming were inferred from the DNA. The repertoire has around 160,000 clones, 65% to 90% of them found once; the top ten carry roughly 8.2%. V lost 7 bases to trimming and J lost 7 bases, with 17 bases between them. Looked up from germline, CDR1 is SNHLY and CDR2 is FYNNEI. The CDR3 length is 15 residues.

The chain carries TRBV2 and TRBJ1-6; a weak D match, TRBD1 (6 bases). Sequenced input: peripheral blood. The clonotype originates from a man aged 60 to 75 with acute or convalescent COVID-19. The CDR3 sequence is CASTSQGGQNSPLHF. The CDR3 nucleotides read TGTGCCAGCACCTCCCAGGGTGGACAGAATTCACCCCTCCACTTT.